Only one count was recorded for the clone carrying this TCR beta chain. Its antigen remains unknown. The data were taken from a study of CD8 T cells in Susac syndrome. Random hexamers were used to reverse transcribe roughly 0.45 to 1 ug of RNA. immunoSEQ multiplex PCR amplified TCR beta CDR3 across 54 Vbeta, 13 Jbeta. A single record per CDR3 protein comes from TCRdb applying MiXCR to the immunoSEQ multiplex PCR reads. Of about 130,000 distinct CDR3 sequences in the sample, about 90% are singletons; the top ten hold 0.2% to 0.25%. General study results and limits: The study recognized that the number of individuals in its TCR sequencing and HLA analysis was relatively small.

Sequencing of TCR beta drew on CD8+ and CD4+ T cells from blood. This CDR3 has 12 residues. Germline V gene sequence: CDR1 SNHLY, CDR2 FYNNEI. The germline V and J ends were trimmed by 11 bases and 6 bases, with 13 bases remaining between them. Sequencing input: CD8+ T cells from PBMCs. This TCR was recovered from a human donor with multiple sclerosis. The V call is TRBV2, the J call TRBJ2-2, with D unclear. The CDR3 coding sequence is TGTGCCTCTGTAGCTCTGGCCGGGGAGCTGTTTTTT. It specifies CASVALAGELFF.